This paragraph covers one T cell receptor (beta chain) sequence. This table comes from immunoSEQ multiplex PCR, and its TCRdb copy is limited to in-frame clones, with some not included. Here the sample spans 79,000 or so clones, about 91% being singletons. The data stem from a study of technical replicates of blood from several donors. Germline V gene data show CDR1 as SGDLS and CDR2 as YYNGEE. The CDR3 has 16 residues. The V gene end was trimmed by 1 base and the J gene end by 0 bases; junction bases not matched to a gene: 4. Input material: T cells isolated from PBMCs. The TCR comes from a human donor in good health. The V and J genes are TRBV9 and TRBJ1-1; 9 bases fit TRBD1. CDR3 nucleotides: TGTGCCAGCAGCGTACGGGGACAGGGAATGAACACTGAAGCTTTCTTT. It codes for CASSVRGQGMNTEAFF. Full variable domain (remainder filled in from reference TRBV9 and TRBJ1-1): DSGVTQTPKHLITATGQRVTLRCSPRSGDLSVYWYQQSLDQGLQFLIQYYNGEERAKGNILERFSAQQFPDLHSELNLSSLELGDSALYFCASSVRGQGMNTEAFFGQGTRLTVV.